This entry lists 31 T cell receptor beta chains sequenced from one sample in a study of response to subunit inactivated influenza vaccine. TCRdb called the RT-PCR reads again in MiXCR, with one record for every CDR3 protein. Altogether roughly 710,000 distinct CDR3 sequences are present, around 15% being singletons, with the ten largest covering 7.6%. The starting material was PBMCs from blood, obtained 14 to 15 days before vaccination. Every receptor here comes from a man over 45 who received an inactivated influenza vaccine.

This clonotype appeared many times. The chain links TRBV4-3 to TRBJ2-2; the match to TRBD2 covers 11 bases. With 5 bases clipped from V and 1 base from J, the junction kept 3 bases outside the gene matches. CDR1 is LGHNA and CDR2 is YSLEER in the germline V gene. The CDR3 is 16 residues long. The CDR3 DNA reads as TGCGCCAGCAGCTTGGGACTAGCGGAGAACACCGGGGAGCTGTTTTTT. Its translation is CASSLGLAENTGELFF.

The rearrangement links TRBV9 to TRBJ2-3, with D tentatively TRBD2 (6 bases). V was pared by 0 bases and J by 7 bases, with 12 bases between. Germline CDR1 and CDR2: SGDLS and YYNGEE. The CDR3 covers 14 residues. CDR3 bases: TGTGCCAGCAGCGTAGCTCCGGGGAGGAATACGCAGTATTTT. Translating it yields CASSVAPGRNTQYF.

This clonotype was counted ten times or more. V is TRBV12-3 or TRBV12-4 and J is TRBJ2-3; D is undetermined. CDR3 size: 11 residues. Trimming cost V 6 bases and J 5 bases, with 6 bases left between them. DNA of the CDR3: TGTGCCAGCAGCTTTGGAGATACGCAGTATTTT. Translated: CASSFGDTQYF.

The rearrangement links TRBV3-1 to TRBJ2-1, with D uncertain. The V gene lost 4 bases and the J gene lost 6 bases, with 10 bases spanning the gap. Germline CDR1 is LGHDT and CDR2 is YNNKEL (reference sequence). The CDR3 totals 13 residues. The CDR3 nucleotides read TGTGCCAGCAGCCTCAGACCAGTCAATGAGCAGTTCTTC. Protein sequence: CASSLRPVNEQFF.

This clonotype has just a few counts. The V call is TRBV5-1, the J call TRBJ2-7, with D possibly being TRBD2 (6 bases). The length of the CDR3 is 14 residues. The V end lost 0 bases, the J end lost 5 bases, and 12 bases lay between the germline ends. CDR1 and CDR2 (germline): SGHRS, YFSETQ. DNA of the CDR3: TGCGCCAGCAGCTTGGAGCGCGGGATAGACGAGCAGTACTTC. Translation: CASSLERGIDEQYF.

The chain is built from TRBV29-1 and TRBJ1-4; D is unclear. The germline V gene encodes CDR1 SQVTM and CDR2 ANQGSEA. The CDR3 length is 13 residues. Trimming stripped 4 bases from V and 3 bases from J, with 9 bases between. The CDR3, as DNA: TGCAGCGTTGTGGGTCGGGCTAATGAAAAACTGTTTTTT. It yields the protein CSVVGRANEKLFF.

This clonotype was observed a handful of times. The J gene is TRBJ1-1, the V gene TRBV27, with D possibly matching TRBD1 (5 bases). The CDR3 length is 16 residues. The germline V and J ends were trimmed by 2 bases and 0 bases, with 13 bases remaining between them. The germline gives CDR1 MNHEY, CDR2 SMNVEV (reference sequence). The CDR3 is CASSLAGRRLNTEAFF. As DNA, the CDR3 is TGTGCCAGCAGTTTAGCGGGACGCAGGTTGAACACTGAAGCTTTCTTT.

On this clonotype itself: One junction end disagrees with the germline gene, perhaps due to a read error. V usage is TRBV11-2 and J usage is TRBJ2-1, with 7 bases matching TRBD2. CDR1 is SGHAT and CDR2 is FQNNGV in the germline V gene. The CDR3 loop spans 14 amino acids. This CDR3 reads CASSYPSTSNEKFF. Written as DNA, the CDR3 is TGTGCCAGCAGCTACCCCTCGACTAGCAATGAGAAGTTCTTC.

This chain uses TRBV3-1 with TRBJ2-7; maybe TRBD1 (6 bases). Germline V gives CDR1 LGHDT, CDR2 YNNKEL (reference sequence). The CDR3 sequence is 12 residues long. V was cut by 2 bases and J by 6 bases, with 8 bases left in between. This CDR3 reads CASSQRGGEQYF. The CDR3 DNA follows: TGTGCCAGCAGCCAACGAGGGGGCGAGCAGTACTTC.

This clonotype showed up just a few times. The genes are TRBV20-1 and TRBJ2-3; D perhaps matches TRBD2 (6 bases). The germline V gene encodes CDR1 DFQATT and CDR2 SNEGSKA (reference sequence). V lost 3 bases to trimming and J lost 1 base, with 11 bases between them. There are 14 residues in the CDR3. This chain's CDR3 is CSASRGDGTDTQYF. The CDR3 DNA is TGCAGTGCTAGCCGCGGGGATGGCACAGATACGCAGTATTTT.

The rearrangement joins TRBV20-1 to TRBJ2-1; 8 bases agree with TRBD2. After removal of 1 base from V and 7 bases from J, the junction contained 6 bases not matched to a gene. The CDR3 has 14 residues. The germline CDR1 and CDR2 sequences are DFQATT and SNEGSKA (reference sequence). CDR3 sequence (DNA): TGCAGTGCTAGAGGACTAGCGTTTGAAAATGAGCAGTTCTTC. Translation gives CSARGLAFENEQFF.

The V gene is TRBV30, the J gene TRBJ2-5, with 7 bases aligning to TRBD1. V lost 1 base, J lost 4 bases, and 6 bases stayed unmatched. Germline CDR1 GTSNPN, CDR2 SVGIG (reference sequence). This CDR3 contains 14 residues. CDR3 in amino acids: CAWSEGGWTETQYF. CDR3 DNA: TGTGCCTGGAGTGAAGGGGGCTGGACAGAGACCCAGTACTTC.

In its sample, this clonotype was seen a few times. This chain joins TRBV19 and TRBJ2-1; 11 bases fit TRBD2. CDR1 is LNHDA and CDR2 is SQIVND in the germline V gene (reference sequence). The J segment lost 0 bases and the V segment lost 4 bases, leaving 14 bases of the junction unmatched. The CDR3 extends over 20 amino acids. The CDR3 nucleotides are TGTGCCAGTAGTAGAGAACCGGGACTAGCGGCAGGAAGCTCCTACAATGAGCAGTTCTTC. Translation: CASSREPGLAAGSSYNEQFF.

This clonotype was detected only a few times. The chain has TRBV7-2 and TRBJ1-1, with D possibly matching TRBD1 (5 bases). The CDR3 sequence is 15 residues long. V lost 3 bases, J lost 3 bases, and 14 bases lay in between. Germline CDR1 and CDR2: SGHTA and FQGNSA. The CDR3 bases are TGTGCCAGCAGCTTCAACCCGGGGCTTTACACTGAAGCTTTCTTT. Its translation: CASSFNPGLYTEAFF.

The CDR3 nucleotides are TGCGCCAGCAGCTTGCGGGGGGGAAACAATGAGCAGTTCTTC. It encodes CASSLRGGNNEQFF. The chain links TRBV5-1 to TRBJ2-1; 8 bases align to TRBD2. The CDR3 contains 14 residues. V gave up 1 base and J gave up 5 bases; unmatched junction bases: 2. Per germline, CDR1 SGHRS and CDR2 YFSETQ.

This clonotype appeared a few times. This sequence joins TRBV7-8 and TRBJ2-6; D tentatively fits TRBD1 or TRBD2 (5 bases each). V dropped 4 bases and J dropped 0 bases, with 22 bases sitting between them. The CDR3 is 20 residues long. Germline CDR1 is SGHVS and CDR2 is FQNEAQ. The CDR3 loop is CASSSGSMGVSSSGANVLTF. CDR3 coding DNA: TGTGCCAGCAGCTCCGGTTCAATGGGGGTCTCGAGCTCTGGGGCCAACGTCCTGACTTTC.

This chain uses TRBV5-1 with TRBJ2-3, with D perhaps TRBD1 (5 bases). V gave up 7 bases and J gave up 1 base, with 16 bases separating them. The germline gives CDR1 SGHRS, CDR2 YFSETQ. This CDR3 contains 15 residues. CDR3 sequence: CASLRQSRGTDTQYF. CDR3 coding DNA: TGCGCCAGCCTCAGACAGTCACGGGGCACAGATACGCAGTATTTT. Full variable domain (rest looked up from reference TRBV5-1 and TRBJ2-3): KAGVTQTPRYLIKTRGQQVTLSCSPISGHRSVSWYQQTPGQGLQFLFEYFSETQRNKGNFPGRFSGRQFSNSRSEMNVSTLELGDSALYLCASLRQSRGTDTQYFGPGTRLTVL.

The CDR3 protein is CASSRLAGVYEQYF. The DNA of the CDR3 is TGTGCCAGCAGTCGGCTAGCGGGGGTCTACGAGCAGTACTTC. This chain joins TRBV6-2 or TRBV6-3 and TRBJ2-7, with 10 bases lining up with TRBD2. Looked up from germline, CDR1 is MNHEY and CDR2 is SVGEGT. V lost 5 bases, J lost 3 bases, and 4 bases stayed unmatched. CDR3 length: 14 amino acids.

There are many counts of this clonotype. The V and J genes are TRBV5-1 and TRBJ1-5; D is uncertain. V was shortened by 0 bases and J by 4 bases, with 8 bases between the two germline ends. The germline CDR1 and CDR2 sequences are SGHRS and YFSETQ. The CDR3 covers 14 residues. DNA for the CDR3: TGCGCCAGCAGCTTGGCTTTCGGGAATCAGCCCCAGCATTTT. It specifies CASSLAFGNQPQHF.

This clonotype occurred a few times. The V and J genes are TRBV4-1 and TRBJ2-4, with D maybe TRBD2 (5 bases). CDR3 length: 14 residues. Looked up from germline, CDR1 is MGHRA and CDR2 is YSYEKL. The V end was cut by 2 bases, the J end by 1 base, with 6 bases between. The CDR3: CASSQTSAKNIQYF. The CDR3 nucleotides are TGCGCCAGCAGCCAAACTAGTGCCAAAAACATTCAGTACTTC.

The chain combines TRBV5-1 with TRBJ2-7; no firm D call. Germline assignment: CDR1 SGHRS and CDR2 YFSETQ. CDR3 size: 14 residues. V was cut by 4 bases and J by 3 bases, with 14 bases left in between. This CDR3 reads CASSTTTASYEQYF. As DNA, the CDR3 is TGCGCCAGCAGCACGACGACCGCCAGCTACGAGCAGTACTTC.

J is TRBJ2-7 and V is TRBV9; D unresolved. This CDR3 has 12 amino acids. Germline lookup yields CDR1 SGDLS and CDR2 YYNGEE. Deletions cut 4 bases from V and 4 bases from J, with 9 bases between. In DNA, the CDR3 is TGTGCCAGCAGCAAGGACGGGTACGAGCAGTACTTC. Protein sequence: CASSKDGYEQYF.

The chain has TRBV28 and TRBJ2-5; either TRBD1 or TRBD2 may fit D (5 bases each). With 4 bases removed from V and 3 bases from J, the gap between germline ends came to 18 bases. Looked up from germline, CDR1 is MDHEN and CDR2 is SYDVKM. The length of the CDR3 is 16 residues. CDR3: CASSSTYVWGKETQYF. DNA of the CDR3: TGTGCCAGCAGTTCCACCTACGTCTGGGGGAAAGAGACCCAGTACTTC.

This clonotype showed up many times. The chain couples TRBV5-1 to TRBJ2-7; D possibly corresponds to TRBD1 (6 bases). The germline CDR1 and CDR2 sequences are SGHRS and YFSETQ. The germline V and J ends were trimmed by 4 bases and 4 bases, with 12 bases remaining between them. The CDR3 is made up of 13 amino acids. The CDR3 loop is CASSPRTAYEQYF. The CDR3 DNA reads TGCGCCAGCAGCCCTAGGACAGCGTACGAGCAGTACTTC.

V usage is TRBV12-3 or TRBV12-4 and J usage is TRBJ2-1; D is unclear. This CDR3 spans 15 amino acids. With 5 bases removed from V and 2 bases from J, the gap between germline ends came to 13 bases. The CDR3 here is CASSIRVDTYNEQFF. The CDR3 region has the DNA TGTGCCAGCAGTATACGGGTTGATACCTACAATGAGCAGTTCTTC.

This clonotype was seen a few times. This chain links TRBV20-1 with TRBJ2-2; TRBD2 matches 9 bases. After removal of 0 bases from V and 7 bases from J, the junction contained 9 bases not matched to a gene. The CDR3 has 16 amino acids. CDR1 and CDR2 from the germline V gene are DFQATT and SNEGSKA (reference sequence). The CDR3 region is CSAREGGRALHGELFF. The CDR3 DNA reads TGCAGTGCTAGAGAGGGCGGGAGGGCCCTCCACGGGGAGCTGTTTTTT.

This chain joins TRBV15 and TRBJ2-7; the D gene is possibly TRBD1 (6 bases). CDR1 is LNHNV and CDR2 is YYDKDF in the germline V gene (reference sequence). The germline V and J ends were trimmed by 5 bases and 6 bases, with 20 bases remaining between them. This CDR3 spans 15 amino acids. The CDR3 DNA follows: TGTGCCACCAGCCCCCGGGGTATCAGGGGTACCGAGCAGTACTTC. It is translated as CATSPRGIRGTEQYF.

The gene calls are TRBV7-9 and TRBJ2-1; possibly TRBD1 or TRBD2 for D (5 bases each). The V gene lost 5 bases and the J gene lost 6 bases, with 14 bases spanning the gap. Germline V gene lookup returns CDR1 SEHNR and CDR2 FQNEAQ (reference sequence). This CDR3 contains 14 residues. The CDR3 nucleotides are TGTGCCAGCAGCATTGTGGGACCCGGCAATGAGCAGTTCTTC. Encoded protein: CASSIVGPGNEQFF.

A few counts support this clonotype. This rearrangement joins TRBV28 to TRBJ2-1; D may match TRBD1 or TRBD2 (6 bases each). In germline, CDR1 is MDHEN, CDR2 SYDVKM. The V end lost 8 bases, the J end lost 8 bases, and 13 bases lay between the germline ends. The CDR3 loop spans 12 amino acids. CDR3 DNA sequence: TGTGCCAGCCAGGAGGGGGTGGATGAGCAGTTCTTC. Translated, it gives CASQEGVDEQFF.

Regarding this clonotype: Sequence at one end of the junction differs from germline and may be a read error. The gene calls are TRBV10-3 and TRBJ1-5; D gene ambiguous. Germline CDR1 is ENHRY and CDR2 is SYGVKD. This CDR3 spans 14 amino acids. The CDR3 region has the DNA TGTGCCATCCGTGAAGGGCAGCCTGATCAGCCCCAGCATTTT. It yields the protein CAIREGQPDQPQHF.

This clonotype was found a few times. The chain employs TRBV10-3 and TRBJ2-3, with TRBD2 as a possible D gene (6 bases). V lost 8 bases, J lost 2 bases, and 8 bases lay in between. The germline CDR1 and CDR2 sequences are ENHRY and SYGVKD. The CDR3 is made up of 12 amino acids. The CDR3: CAIGTFTDTQYF. The CDR3 DNA reads TGTGCCATCGGGACTTTCACAGATACGCAGTATTTT.